At least ten counts were recorded for the clone carrying this T cell receptor (beta chain). Its antigen remains unknown. Attached unique molecular identifiers marked individual cDNA molecules. TCRdb called the 5' RACE reads again in MiXCR, with one record for every CDR3 protein. This sample yields approximately 20,000 distinct CDR3 sequences, of which roughly 4.7% are seen a single time; about 4.5% belongs to the top ten. The data belong to a study of early T cells in non-severe SARS-CoV-2 infection. As for the study in general: RNA in bulk from unsorted whole blood was sequenced, and chains were unpaired. Findings and limits, study-wide: Anti-spike CD8 responses were favored by VDJdb matching, which missed private and CD4 specificities.

CDR1 is MDHEN and CDR2 is SYDVKM in the germline V gene. The V end was cut by 7 bases, the J end by 4 bases, with 22 bases between. The CDR3 consists of 16 residues. The sequenced sample was whole blood. V gene TRBV28 combines with J gene TRBJ1-2, with D possibly being TRBD1 (6 bases). The sequence was obtained from an adult who was a healthcare worker with PCR-confirmed SARS-CoV-2 infection or an uninfected control (not recorded which). The DNA of the CDR3 is TGTGCCAGCAAAACAGGGAAGCAGGAGGTCGGCTATGGCTACACCTTC. As protein: CASKTGKQEVGYGYTF.